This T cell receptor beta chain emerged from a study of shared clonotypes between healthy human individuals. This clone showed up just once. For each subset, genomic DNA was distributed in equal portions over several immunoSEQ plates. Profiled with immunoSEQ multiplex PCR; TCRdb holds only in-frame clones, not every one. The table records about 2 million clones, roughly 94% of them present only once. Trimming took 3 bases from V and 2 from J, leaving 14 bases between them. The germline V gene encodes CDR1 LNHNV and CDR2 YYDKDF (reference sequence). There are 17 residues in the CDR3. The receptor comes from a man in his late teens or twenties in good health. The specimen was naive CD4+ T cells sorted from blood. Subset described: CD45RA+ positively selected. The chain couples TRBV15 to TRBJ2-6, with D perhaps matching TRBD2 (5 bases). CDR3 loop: CATSRALFGAGANVLTF. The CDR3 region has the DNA TGTGCCACCAGCAGGGCCCTTTTCGGGGCTGGGGCCAACGTCCTGACTTTC.